These 23 T cell receptor beta chains share one sample of origin, sequenced in a study of regulatory T cells in long-lasting Graves disease. Described time point: newly diagnosed GD, antithyroid drugs for less than 3 months. PBMC RNA served as the TCR library source. Libraries of TCR beta came from iRepertoire HTBI primers plus Arm-PCR of CDR3 regions. MiXCR, applied by TCRdb to the multiplex PCR reads, yields one record per CDR3 protein. Of approximately 460,000 distinct CDR3 sequences in the sample, 16% were seen once. These records were also assigned to another study, of T cells in Graves' hyperthyroidism and ophthalmopathy.

Sequenced here: peripheral blood mononuclear cells (PBMCs), sampled at new diagnosis, from a patient treated with antithyroid drugs. All receptors derive from a woman aged 25 to 39 with Graves disease.

This CDR3 reads CASSFSLAGGLNEQFF. CDR3 DNA: TGTGCCAGCAGTTTCTCACTAGCGGGAGGTCTTAATGAGCAGTTCTTC. The chain combines TRBV27 with TRBJ2-1, with 12 positions matching TRBD2. Germline CDR1 is MNHEY and CDR2 is SMNVEV (reference sequence). CDR3 length equals 16 residues. V lost 3 bases, J lost 7 bases, and 7 bases stayed unmatched.

This clonotype occurred many times. The CDR3 protein is CASSYLQGDQPQHF. In nucleotides, the CDR3 is TGTGCCAGCAGTTACTTACAGGGTGATCAGCCCCAGCATTTT. This sequence joins TRBV6-5 and TRBJ1-5, with a possible D match to TRBD1 (6 bases). CDR3 size: 14 residues. V lost 1 base and J 5 bases, leaving 9 bases between the germline ends. Germline V gene sequence: CDR1 MNHEY, CDR2 SVGAGI.

The chain has TRBV7-3 and TRBJ2-7, with D perhaps assigned TRBD1 or TRBD2 (5 bases each). Trimming removed 1 base from V and 7 bases from J, with 17 bases in between. This CDR3 comprises 15 residues. Germline V gene lookup returns CDR1 SGHTA and CDR2 FQGTGA. The CDR3 reads CASSLNGGTTSEQYF. The DNA for the CDR3 is TGTGCCAGCAGCTTAAATGGGGGAACTACGTCGGAGCAGTACTTC.

The V call is TRBV4-1, the J call TRBJ2-2; 7 bases line up with TRBD1. The CDR3 is 18 amino acids. Germline V gives CDR1 MGHRA, CDR2 YSYEKL. After removal of 0 bases from V and 0 bases from J, the junction contained 7 bases not matched to a gene. Here the CDR3 DNA reads TGCGCCAGCAGCCAAGAGGGTGAGGGGGCGGCGAACACCGGGGAGCTGTTTTTT. Its translation: CASSQEGEGAANTGELFF.

This clonotype occurred many times. The chain recombines TRBV7-9 with TRBJ2-7; D is possibly TRBD2 (6 bases). V was trimmed by 3 bases and J by 2 bases, leaving 14 bases between them. This CDR3 spans 15 amino acids. Per the germline V gene, CDR1 is SEHNR and CDR2 is FQNEAQ (reference sequence). CDR3 amino acids: CASSLSGGATYEQYF. Here the CDR3 DNA reads TGTGCCAGCAGCTTGAGTGGCGGGGCCACCTACGAGCAGTACTTC.

The CDR3 protein is CASNAGGKDEQFF. The DNA for the CDR3 is TGTGCCAGCAATGCGGGAGGCAAAGATGAGCAGTTCTTC. The chain is built from TRBV2 and TRBJ2-1; 8 bases align to TRBD2. The CDR3 runs to 13 residues. Trimming removed 7 bases from V and 8 bases from J; junction bases left unmatched: 7. Per the germline V gene, CDR1 is SNHLY and CDR2 is FYNNEI.

This clonotype was seen repeatedly, ten times or more. The chain has TRBV11-1 and TRBJ2-7; TRBD1 aligns across 7 bases. From germline, CDR1 is SGHAT and CDR2 FQDESV (reference sequence). V shed 5 bases, J shed 2 bases, and the junction held 3 bases outside the gene matches. The CDR3 is made up of 13 amino acids. The CDR3 DNA follows: TGTGCCAGCAGCGTACAGGGGCCCTACGAGCAGTACTTC. Translation: CASSVQGPYEQYF. The whole variable domain, remainder taken from reference TRBV11-1 and TRBJ2-7, is EAEVAQSPRYKITEKSQAVAFWCDPISGHATLYWYRQILGQGPELLVQFQDESVVDDSQLPKDRFSAERLKGVDSTLKIQPAELGDSAMYLCASSVQGPYEQYFGPGTRLTVT.

In this sample, this clonotype turned up many times. V usage is TRBV10-3 and J usage is TRBJ2-2; D is perhaps TRBD2 (5 bases). The CDR3 sequence is 14 residues long. Germline CDR1 is ENHRY and CDR2 is SYGVKD. Trimming pared 10 bases from V and 0 bases from J, leaving 12 bases between. This chain's CDR3 is CATAGQPNTGELFF. CDR3 sequence (DNA): TGTGCCACCGCGGGCCAACCGAACACCGGGGAGCTGTTTTTT.

This clonotype was detected ten times or more. In DNA, the CDR3 is TGCAGCGCCGAAGGGGGGTGGGGAGATACGCAGTATTTT. It translates to CSAEGGWGDTQYF. The chain uses TRBV29-1 and TRBJ2-3, with D perhaps given as TRBD1 or TRBD2 (6 bases each). Trimming left V 7 bases short and J 5 bases short, with 16 bases between. The CDR3 contains 13 residues. Germline V lookup: CDR1 SQVTM, CDR2 ANQGSEA.

This clonotype has a handful of counts. This sequence joins TRBV19 and TRBJ2-1; 10 bases are shared with TRBD2. This CDR3 spans 16 amino acids. Trimming removed 5 bases from V and 12 bases from J; junction bases left unmatched: 16. The V gene's germline CDR1 is LNHDA and CDR2 SQIVND (reference sequence). CDR3 sequence (DNA): TGTGCCAGTAGTCTCCCTGCGGCTAGCGGGAGTACGTGGCAGTTCTTC. The encoded protein is CASSLPAASGSTWQFF. Based on the CDR3 plus reference TRBV19 and TRBJ2-1, the full variable domain is DGGITQSPKYLFRKEGQNVTLSCEQNLNHDAMYWYRQDPGQGLRLIYYSQIVNDFQKGDIAEGYSVSREKKESFPLTVTSAQKNPTAFYLCASSLPAASGSTWQFFGPGTRLTVL.

Details on this clonotype: Given a much more abundant clone one base away, this may be a read error. The V call is TRBV5-1, the J call TRBJ1-2; 7 bases fit TRBD1. The CDR3 runs 12 residues. The germline V gene has CDR1 SGHRS and CDR2 YFSETQ. CDR3 region: CATTDRNYGSTF. The CDR3, as DNA: TGCGCCACCACGGACAGGAACTATGGCTCCACCTTC.

This clonotype was detected ten times or more. The chain uses TRBV11-1 and TRBJ2-5; 9 positions match TRBD2. V lost 3 bases, J lost 5 bases, and 10 bases stayed unmatched. Germline V gene sequence: CDR1 SGHAT, CDR2 FQDESV (reference sequence). This CDR3 has 16 amino acids. The CDR3 coding sequence is TGTGCCAGCAGCTTTAGTGGCGGGAGGGCCCGGGAGACCCAGTACTTC. Residues: CASSFSGGRARETQYF.

This clonotype has more than one count but fewer than ten. The J gene is TRBJ2-1, the V gene TRBV11-3; D ambiguous. Germline loops: CDR1 SGHNT, CDR2 YENEEA. The length of the CDR3 is 14 residues. The V end lost 5 bases, the J end lost 5 bases, and 13 bases lay between the germline ends. The CDR3 protein is CASSQDPAHNEQFF. The CDR3 region has the DNA TGTGCCAGCAGCCAGGACCCGGCACACAATGAGCAGTTCTTC.

Ten or more counts support this clonotype. The rearrangement uses TRBV28 and TRBJ2-7; maybe TRBD1 (5 bases). The germline V and J ends were trimmed by 3 bases and 3 bases, with 9 bases remaining between them. The germline CDR1 and CDR2 sequences are MDHEN and SYDVKM. This CDR3 is built from 13 residues. CDR3 loop: CASSFVQDYEQYF. CDR3 nucleotide sequence: TGTGCCAGCAGTTTTGTACAGGACTACGAGCAGTACTTC.

This clonotype is labeled medium-sized. V is TRBV18 and J is TRBJ2-5; no reliable D call. The CDR3 has 14 amino acids. V shed 3 bases and J shed 4 bases, with 12 bases lying between them. Germline assignment: CDR1 KGHSH and CDR2 LQKENI. CDR3 loop: CASSPGQALETQYF. CDR3 DNA sequence: TGTGCCAGCTCACCTGGGCAGGCCTTAGAGACCCAGTACTTC.

This clonotype occurred many times. The rearrangement uses TRBV7-2 and TRBJ2-7; 12 nucleotides match TRBD1. Germline values: CDR1 SGHTA, CDR2 FQGNSA. The CDR3 has 15 residues. V dropped 5 bases and J dropped 3; count of bases not matched to a gene: 5. The CDR3 nucleotides read TGTGCCAGCAGCAAGGGGACAGGGGGCTACTACGAGCAGTACTTC. This sequence encodes CASSKGTGGYYEQYF.

This clonotype was picked up many times. The chain has TRBV5-1 and TRBJ2-5; 8 bases fit TRBD1. The CDR3 is 16 amino acids. The V segment lost 1 base and the J segment 1 base; nucleotides outside the gene matches: 6. Germline V gene lookup returns CDR1 SGHRS and CDR2 YFSETQ. The CDR3 sequence is CASSLWQGASQETQYF. CDR3 bases: TGCGCCAGCAGCTTGTGGCAGGGGGCTTCCCAAGAGACCCAGTACTTC.

At least ten counts were recorded for this clonotype. V is TRBV6-5 and J is TRBJ2-7, with 8 bases matching TRBD2. CDR3 length equals 16 residues. After removal of 2 bases from V and 7 bases from J, the junction contained 13 bases not matched to a gene. Germline assignment: CDR1 MNHEY and CDR2 SVGAGI. The CDR3 reads CASSYITSGILKEQYF. For the CDR3, the DNA is TGTGCCAGCAGTTACATAACTAGCGGAATCCTTAAGGAGCAGTACTTC.

This clonotype was seen a handful of times. The CDR3 protein is CASSLSWMNTEAFF. CDR3 nucleotide sequence: TGTGCCAGCAGTTTATCTTGGATGAACACTGAAGCTTTCTTT. The chain employs TRBV5-5 and TRBJ1-1, with D hard to call. Deletions cut 5 bases from V and 0 bases from J, with 11 bases between. The CDR3 loop spans 14 amino acids. Germline loops: CDR1 SGHKS, CDR2 YYEKEE (reference sequence).

This clonotype has at least ten counts. The rearrangement uses TRBV5-1 and TRBJ2-1; tentative D call: TRBD2 (5 bases). Trimming shortened V by 5 bases and J by 7 bases, and 13 bases separated the two germline ends. Germline loops: CDR1 SGHRS, CDR2 YFSETQ. The CDR3 spans 13 residues. CDR3 loop: CASSIPSGNEQFF. In DNA, the CDR3 is TGCGCCAGCAGTATCCCATCGGGAAATGAGCAGTTCTTC.

This clonotype has ten or more counts. This chain uses TRBV6-1 with TRBJ2-5, with a weak D call TRBD1 (6 bases). This CDR3 contains 14 residues. Germline lookup yields CDR1 MNHNS and CDR2 SASEGT. Between the trimmed V and J ends, which lost 5 bases and 2 bases, there was a span of 12 bases. CDR3 protein: CASSTTGRQETQYF. The CDR3, as DNA: TGTGCCAGCAGTACCACAGGGCGGCAAGAGACCCAGTACTTC.

Written as DNA, the CDR3 is TGTGCCAGCAGTCCGACTAGCGGGACTCGCACAGATACGCAGTATTTT. This encodes CASSPTSGTRTDTQYF. The rearrangement links TRBV28 to TRBJ2-3; 11 nucleotides line up with TRBD2. The CDR3 length is 16 residues. V gave up 5 bases and J gave up 1 base; unmatched junction bases: 5. Germline V lookup: CDR1 MDHEN, CDR2 SYDVKM. Complete variable domain (other parts from reference TRBV28 and TRBJ2-3): DVKVTQSSRYLVKRTGEKVFLECVQDMDHENMFWYRQDPGLGLRLIYFSYDVKMKEKGDIPEGYSVSREKKERFSLILESASTNQTSMYLCASSPTSGTRTDTQYFGPGTRLTVL.

Note on this clonotype: The junction shows a germline mismatch at one end, possibly a read error. The DNA for the CDR3 is TGTGCCAGCAGCCAAGATTTGAGGGTCTCCTACAATGAGCAGCTCTTC. This gives the protein CASSQDLRVSYNEQLF. This chain uses TRBV7-2 with TRBJ2-1; weak D call: TRBD2 (5 bases). Germline V CDR1 and CDR2: SGHTA, FQGNSA. This CDR3 contains 16 residues.